This T cell receptor beta chain was sequenced during a study of shared clonotypes between healthy human individuals. Study at large: CD4 naive and memory got three plates each, CD8 naive two, CD8 memory one.

Cells designated naive CD8 were CD45RO-negative and were positively selected for CCR7, with terminally differentiated effector memory CD45RA+ cells excluded. Points on this clone: Antigen unknown.

Overall study results and limits: Naive subsets typically showed greater estimated richness than memory subsets. It was the few donors that limited the genetic and exposure-history diversity represented.

Repertoires were generated with immunoSEQ multiplex PCR, while TCRdb's copy carries only in-frame clones and drops some. The table has approximately 2,200,000 clones, about 93% seen once. The CDR3 sequence is 13 residues long. CDR1 is MNHNY, CDR2 SVGAGI, per germline (reference sequence). V lost 6 bases to trimming and J lost 5 bases, with 13 bases between them. This rearrangement joins TRBV6-6 to TRBJ2-5, with a possible D match to TRBD2 (5 bases). The sequence came from a man between 18 and 35 years old in good health. Some clones in this sample may be carry-over from other donors' samples. The sequencing sample was made of naive CD8+ T cells from PBMCs. CDR3 in amino acids: CASSPGDTETQYF. CDR3 bases: TGTGCCAGCAGCCCCGGGGATACGGAGACCCAGTACTTC.